The clone carrying this TCR beta chain was counted only a few times. Sample time point: pre-sensitization, week 0. Treatment in this sample: therapeutic diphenylcyclopropenone sensitization with weekly scalp DPC. Before extraction, the whole blood was not fractionated, and total RNA was taken from it. CDR1 is MNHEY, CDR2 SMNVEV, per germline (reference sequence). CDR3 size: 16 residues. V was pared by 2 bases and J by 6 bases, with 10 bases of the junction left unmatched. This sample was taken from a study of human T cells and chemical hapten exposure. In TCRdb, the RACE reads were re-called with MiXCR into one record per CDR3 protein. Of around 330,000 distinct CDR3 sequences listed, about 5% are singletons.

The TCR was taken from a woman younger than 30 with alopecia areata. Some clones in this sample may be carry-over from other donors' samples. This sample comprised whole blood, obtained in connection with sensitization to the hapten diphenylcyclopropenone (DPC). The chain recombines TRBV27 with TRBJ2-3, with TRBD1 identical over 8 bases. The CDR3 protein is CASSLAFGRGQDTQYF. In nucleotides, the CDR3 is TGTGCCAGCAGTTTAGCGTTCGGCAGGGGGCAGGATACGCAGTATTTT.